This TCR beta chain comes out of a study of cytomegalovirus exposure and HLA in healthy donors. Points on this clone: No antigen is known for it.

In germline, CDR1 is LNHNV, CDR2 YYDKDF (reference sequence). This CDR3 is built from 14 residues. After removal of 8 bases from V and 4 bases from J, the junction contained 8 bases not matched to a gene. Overall study findings and caveats: Later analysis revealed greater clonal expansion in HLA-associated TCR beta chains than in equally common others.

PCR was performed using 60 Vbeta and 13 Jbeta primers. How the authors handled the data: The count from a later analysis was some 83 million unique TCR beta chains, 9.5 million to 13 million of them shared. Sequenced by immunoSEQ multiplex PCR; TCRdb stores in-frame clones only, minus some. Clonal size and the V and J genes are those of that table, whereas D and trimming came from the DNA. Counted here are about 82,000 clones, approximately 80% occurring once; the ten biggest clones make up about 3%. The TCR sequence derives from a man between 45 and 60 years old in good health and CMV-seronegative. V and J are TRBV15 and TRBJ2-5; 9 bases are a match to TRBD2. The sequenced sample consisted of PBMCs. CDR3 DNA sequence: TGTGCCACCGGAAGGCGGGGGGGTTCAGAGACCCAGTACTTC. Translation gives CATGRRGGSETQYF.